This paragraph covers one T cell receptor beta chain sequence. Its cognate antigen is unknown. The entry originates in a study of T cell responses to AZD1222 COVID-19 vaccine. On the study more broadly: Pooled samples include second doses given at about 4 or 12 weeks. General observations from the study: Baseline testing showed seropositivity in only a handful of AZD1222 recipients. Clonal diversity may have been underestimated in mostly white British donors.

The CDR3 is 16 residues long. V lost 0 bases to trimming and J lost 6 bases; unmatched junction nucleotides: 3. The germline V gene has CDR1 LNHNV and CDR2 YYDKDF (reference sequence). The assay was immunoSEQ multiplex PCR, and TCRdb's table has in-frame clones only and misses some. Counted here are approximately 150,000 clones, 80% to 95% occurring once; the ten biggest clones make up about 4.5%. The chain employs TRBV15 and TRBJ2-1; 12 bases line up with TRBD2. The clonotype comes from an adult in good health. The specimen comprised peripheral blood, sampled on day 0 of AZD1222 vaccination. The CDR3 DNA is TGTGCCACCAGCAGAGAACCGGGACTAGCGGGCAATGAGCAGTTCTTC. Protein product: CATSREPGLAGNEQFF.